This T cell receptor beta chain was captured by sequencing in a study of siplizumab effects on memory and regulatory T cells. This table comes from immunoSEQ multiplex PCR, and its TCRdb copy is limited to in-frame clones, with some not included. The sample lists about 64,000 clones, 90% to 98% occurring once. CDR3 length equals 13 residues. V was cut by 6 bases and J by 7 bases, with 15 bases left in between. Germline CDR1 MNHEY, CDR2 SVGAGI. This TCR was sampled from a human donor in good health. The rearrangement links TRBV6-5 to TRBJ1-1, with a possible D match to TRBD1 (5 bases). Sequencing input: naive CD8+ T cells sorted from blood. The CDR3 DNA sequence: TGTGCCAGCAGCCTAGGGCAGGGCGGTGAAGCTTTCTTT. Residues: CASSLGQGGEAFF.